What follows is one T cell receptor beta chain and its context. The data originate from a study of blood T cell repertoires in COVID-19. Study details: Samples came from the United States, Italy and Spain, spanning acute and convalescent COVID-19. Sample material is recorded as cDNA or gDNA derived from T cells, B-cell-depleted T cells, or PBMCs.

In the original processing: Nucleated cell counts were estimated from reference gene primer amplification. Clones were sequenced by immunoSEQ multiplex PCR, and TCRdb holds only the in-frame ones, with some missing. The D gene and trimming were derived from the DNA, and the V and J assignments and clone size from that table. The sample contains about 340,000 clones, about 86% of which appear only once. There are 14 residues in the CDR3. Trimming at V came to 6 bases and at J to 3 bases, leaving 2 bases not matched to a gene. Germline assignment: CDR1 MNHEY and CDR2 SVGAGI. This sequence was found in a man younger than 40 with active or convalescent COVID-19. The sequenced material came from peripheral blood. The chain recombines TRBV6-5 with TRBJ2-7; the match to TRBD2 covers 13 bases. CDR3 in DNA: TGTGCCAGCAGCCGGACTAGCGGGGGCTACGAGCAGTACTTC. Amino acids: CASSRTSGGYEQYF.